The T cell receptor beta chain under discussion was sequenced for a study of shared clonotypes between healthy human individuals. On the study more broadly: The study drew on a couple of women and a few men aged 18 to 49 as donors. Broader study findings: All-four-donor shared clonotypes had higher generation probabilities than non-shared clonotypes did.

As to this clone: Antigen unknown.

Methods used by the authors: Filtering differed because ImmunoSEQ produced junction-only sequences that carried no quality scores. Sequencing was performed with immunoSEQ multiplex PCR; in TCRdb, only in-frame clones are kept and a portion is missing. That table supplies the V and J calls and clone size; D and trimming were determined from the DNA. The data hold about 1,500,000 clones, with roughly 96% observed a single time. The CDR3 consists of 14 residues. With 6 bases removed from V and 6 bases from J, the gap between germline ends came to 18 bases. Germline lookup yields CDR1 MNHEY and CDR2 SVGAGI.

Sequencing was done on a sample of naive CD4+ T cells sorted from blood. Sample subset: CD45RA+ positively selected. The V gene is TRBV6-5, the J gene TRBJ2-7; the D call may be TRBD1 or TRBD2 (5 bases each). The TCR originated in a man between 25 and 39 years old in good health. CDR3 sequence (DNA): TGTGCCAGCAGCCCGGGACGGCTCATGGTCGAGCAGTACTTC. Amino acid sequence: CASSPGRLMVEQYF.